What follows are 23 T cell receptor beta chains derived from one specimen sequenced in a study of blood T cell repertoires in COVID-19. The assay was immunoSEQ multiplex PCR, and TCRdb's table has in-frame clones only and misses some. The profile shows 250,000 to 300,000 clones, roughly 90% of them singletons. Sequencing was performed on PBMCs or T cells enriched from blood (not recorded which). These receptors were taken from a woman aged 40 to 50 with acute COVID-19.

The V call is TRBV27, the J call TRBJ2-1; 7 bases line up with TRBD1. Germline CDR1 MNHEY, CDR2 SMNVEV (reference sequence). V shed 8 bases, J shed 0 bases, and the junction held 1 base outside the gene matches. The CDR3 length is 13 residues. In nucleotides, the CDR3 is TGTGCCAGCGGGGACAGCTCCTACAATGAGCAGTTCTTC. This translates into CASGDSSYNEQFF.

The chain uses TRBV28 and TRBJ2-1; 7 nucleotides match TRBD1. Germline V gene sequence: CDR1 MDHEN, CDR2 SYDVKM. With V trimmed by 3 bases and J by 6 bases, 14 bases remained unmatched. This CDR3 comprises 17 residues. The CDR3 DNA is TGTGCCAGCAGTTTTAGGGGGCGCCTTTCGGTTTCCAATGAGCAGTTCTTC. Residues: CASSFRGRLSVSNEQFF.

The rearrangement links TRBV7-2 to TRBJ2-7, with a weak D call TRBD1 (6 bases). The V end lost 7 bases, the J end lost 2 bases, and 15 bases lay between the germline ends. The CDR3 length is 14 residues. CDR1 SGHTA and CDR2 FQGNSA come from the germline V gene. CDR3 in DNA: TGTGCCAGCACCCCCCAGACAGGCCCCTACGAGCAGTACTTC. Translated, it gives CASTPQTGPYEQYF.

V and J are TRBV19 and TRBJ1-5, with no clear D. V was pared by 5 bases and J by 0 bases, with 11 bases between. The germline CDR1 and CDR2 sequences are LNHDA and SQIVND (reference sequence). The CDR3 is made up of 15 amino acids. The CDR3 reads CASSPAAYSNQPQHF. DNA for the CDR3: TGTGCCAGTAGTCCGGCGGCTTATAGCAATCAGCCCCAGCATTTT.

CDR3 sequence: CASRGTAPNEKLFF. The CDR3, as DNA: TGTGCCAGTAGGGGGACAGCCCCTAATGAAAAACTGTTTTTT. The chain uses TRBV19 and TRBJ1-4, with 7 bases lining up with TRBD1. The germline V gene has CDR1 LNHDA and CDR2 SQIVND (reference sequence). Unmatched junction bases numbered 4, after V lost 6 bases and J lost 3 bases. This CDR3 has 14 residues.

The chain has TRBV10-1 and TRBJ2-5, with D tentatively TRBD2 (5 bases). Looked up from germline, CDR1 is WNHNN and CDR2 is SYGVQD (reference sequence). Trimming shortened V by 4 bases and J by 6 bases, and 12 bases separated the two germline ends. The CDR3 consists of 13 residues. CDR3 DNA: TGCGCCAGCAGTGCGACTACGGATCAGACCCAGTACTTC. This translates into CASSATTDQTQYF.

This chain links TRBV9 with TRBJ2-1, with D possibly matching TRBD2 (6 bases). Germline-derived CDR1 and CDR2 are SGDLS and YYNGEE. Trimming took off 0 bases at V and 11 bases at J, with 12 bases between the two ends. The length of the CDR3 is 13 residues. The chain's CDR3 is CASSVEGGAKQFF. The CDR3 DNA follows: TGTGCCAGCAGCGTAGAGGGCGGGGCCAAGCAGTTCTTC.

The chain uses TRBV10-3 and TRBJ1-1; TRBD1 might be the D (6 bases). CDR1 is ENHRY and CDR2 is SYGVKD in the germline V gene. This CDR3 spans 15 amino acids. Trimming removed 0 bases from V and 0 bases from J, with 8 bases in between. The CDR3 DNA reads as TGTGCCATCAGTGAGTCGGACAGAATGAACACTGAAGCTTTCTTT. Protein: CAISESDRMNTEAFF.

The gene calls are TRBV28 and TRBJ2-7; a possible D gene is TRBD2 (6 bases). CDR3 size: 13 residues. The ends were cut back, 6 bases at V and 5 bases at J, with 14 bases in the middle. The germline V gene encodes CDR1 MDHEN and CDR2 SYDVKM. The CDR3 coding sequence is TGTGCCAGCAGCCCCTCTTCGGGGGACGAGCAGTACTTC. This translates into CASSPSSGDEQYF.

J is TRBJ1-1 and V is TRBV21-1; TRBD1, the table's D call, was not compared with the DNA. TRBV21-1 is termed a pseudogene. CDR3 length: 22 amino acids. In nucleotides, the CDR3 is TGTGCCAGCAGCGACCTGGGACAGGCGATTGCTCCTGATAATTTTGAAGGTACTGAAGCTTTCTTT. Translated, it gives CASSDLGQAIAPDNFEGTEAFF.

In the case of this clone: The same CDR3 also results from other DNA sequences found in this sample. This chain uses TRBV5-1 with TRBJ1-5; D possibly corresponds to TRBD1 (6 bases). The CDR3 contains 15 residues. V was pared by 2 bases and J by 0 bases, with 9 bases between. CDR1 and CDR2 from the germline V gene are SGHRS and YFSETQ. The CDR3: CASSLEGDSNQPQHF. In DNA, the CDR3 is TGCGCCAGCAGCTTAGAGGGGGATAGCAATCAGCCCCAGCATTTT.

The chain couples TRBV24-1 to TRBJ1-1; 7 bases match TRBD1. From germline, CDR1 is KGHDR and CDR2 SFDVKD. This CDR3 region has 12 residues. V shed 3 bases and J 11 bases; nucleotides not matched to a gene: 5. The CDR3 region is CATSDPTGKAFF. The CDR3, as DNA: TGTGCCACCAGTGATCCGACAGGGAAGGCTTTCTTT.

The J gene is TRBJ1-3, the V gene TRBV2; 8 nucleotides match TRBD1. The CDR3 is 19 amino acids. CDR1 and CDR2 (germline): SNHLY, FYNNEI. Trimming took 5 bases from V and 0 from J; bases not matched to a gene: 15. The CDR3 protein is CASSLIRQGTTFSGNTIYF. In DNA form, the CDR3 reads TGTGCCAGCAGTCTTATCAGACAGGGGACTACTTTCTCTGGAAACACCATATATTTT.

The chain couples TRBV19 to TRBJ1-1; D is possibly TRBD1 (5 bases). V lost 5 bases to trimming and J lost 0 bases, with 7 bases between them. This CDR3 spans 13 amino acids. The germline CDR1 and CDR2 sequences are LNHDA and SQIVND (reference sequence). Written as DNA, the CDR3 is TGTGCCAGTAGTGGGGGGATGAACACTGAAGCTTTCTTT. Translation gives CASSGGMNTEAFF.

The gene calls are TRBV5-6 and TRBJ2-1; TRBD1 is a possible D gene (6 bases). V was trimmed by 3 bases and J by 5 bases, leaving 18 bases between them. The CDR3 is made up of 16 amino acids. Germline assignment: CDR1 SGHDT and CDR2 YYEEEE. The CDR3 protein is CASSSLPRTEDNEQFF. The CDR3 DNA reads as TGTGCCAGCAGCTCCCTACCGAGGACAGAGGACAATGAGCAGTTCTTC.

This rearrangement joins TRBV4-2 to TRBJ2-4; 15 positions match TRBD2. The V gene's germline CDR1 is LGHNA and CDR2 YNFKEQ. CDR3 length: 21 residues. With 0 bases clipped from V and 0 bases from J, the junction kept 9 bases outside the gene matches. The CDR3 region is CASSQDRGLAGGTLAKNIQYF. The CDR3, as DNA: TGTGCCAGCAGCCAAGATCGGGGACTAGCGGGGGGAACGTTAGCCAAAAACATTCAGTACTTC.

The chain employs TRBV28 and TRBJ2-4, with a possible D match to TRBD1 (6 bases). The V gene's germline CDR1 is MDHEN and CDR2 SYDVKM. Trimming took off 4 bases at V and 3 bases at J, with 13 bases between the two ends. There are 15 residues in the CDR3. The CDR3 loop reads CASSSRGVGKNIQYF. CDR3 DNA sequence: TGTGCCAGCAGTTCCAGGGGCGTTGGCAAAAACATTCAGTACTTC.

The rearrangement links TRBV9 to TRBJ2-3, with TRBD2 matching 7 bases. The J segment lost 4 bases and the V segment lost 0 bases, leaving 2 bases of the junction unmatched. The CDR3 extends over 14 amino acids. Germline V gene data show CDR1 as SGDLS and CDR2 as YYNGEE. The CDR3 loop is CASSVASGPDTQYF. DNA for the CDR3: TGTGCCAGCAGCGTAGCTAGCGGACCAGATACGCAGTATTTT.

The chain uses TRBV5-6 and TRBJ2-7; the D gene is possibly TRBD1 (5 bases). V was pared by 2 bases and J by 4 bases, with 16 bases between. The CDR3 has 15 residues. Per the germline V gene, CDR1 is SGHDT and CDR2 is YYEEEE. The CDR3 DNA reads as TGTGCCAGCAGCTTTGGCTGGGGCCCGGAATACGAGCAGTACTTC. Translated, it gives CASSFGWGPEYEQYF.

The rearrangement joins TRBV5-1 to TRBJ1-1; no firm D call. The CDR3 extends over 14 amino acids. Trimming stripped 1 base from V and 6 bases from J, with 13 bases between. CDR1 is SGHRS and CDR2 is YFSETQ in the germline V gene. Here the CDR3 reads CASSLNVEIAEAFF. The CDR3 region has the DNA TGCGCCAGCAGCTTGAATGTAGAAATTGCTGAAGCTTTCTTT.

This clone was detected only once. The V gene is TRBV30, the J gene TRBJ2-4; TRBD2 is a possible D gene (5 bases). V lost 0 bases to trimming and J lost 7 bases, with 13 bases between them. The CDR3 consists of 14 residues. Germline V gene lookup returns CDR1 GTSNPN and CDR2 SVGIG (reference sequence). CDR3 residues: CAWSVRGPGNIQYF. Written as DNA, the CDR3 is TGTGCCTGGAGTGTAAGAGGACCGGGGAACATTCAGTACTTC.

This clone occurred once. The chain employs TRBV18 and TRBJ2-7; perhaps TRBD2 as D (6 bases). From germline, CDR1 is KGHSH and CDR2 LQKENI. There are 14 residues in the CDR3. V was shortened by 6 bases and J by 2 bases, with 14 bases between the two germline ends. The CDR3 protein is CASSPSGLTYEQYF. The DNA of the CDR3 is TGTGCCAGCTCCCCCTCGGGACTGACCTACGAGCAGTACTTC.

The chain recombines TRBV4-1 with TRBJ2-6, with no clear D. Germline lookup yields CDR1 MGHRA and CDR2 YSYEKL. This CDR3 is built from 16 residues. The V and J ends lost 0 bases and 0 bases respectively, with 6 bases between them. CDR3 in DNA: TGCGCCAGCAGCCAAGATGAGTCCTCTGGGGCCAACGTCCTGACTTTC. Its protein product is CASSQDESSGANVLTF.